Below are 28 T cell receptor beta chains sequenced from a single sample in a study of shared clonotypes between healthy human individuals. Method: immunoSEQ multiplex PCR; TCRdb's copy keeps in-frame clones and lacks some. The table records approximately 2.5 million clones, roughly nine tenths of them present only once. Material: naive CD4+ T cells sorted from blood. Stated subset: CD45RA+ positively selected. The receptors here all came from a man between 18 and 35 years old in good health.

The chain carries TRBV5-1 and TRBJ2-5; 7 bases are a match to TRBD2. V lost 1 base and J lost 1; bases outside the gene matches: 4. Looked up from germline, CDR1 is SGHRS and CDR2 is YFSETQ. CDR3 length equals 15 residues. CDR3 DNA: TGCGCCAGCAGCTTGAACCTAGCGGTCCAAGAGACCCAGTACTTC. It codes for CASSLNLAVQETQYF.

The V gene is TRBV5-1, the J gene TRBJ1-1; 7 bases match TRBD1. V dropped 5 bases and J dropped 4; count of bases not matched to a gene: 17. This CDR3 is 17 amino acids long. Germline V lookup: CDR1 SGHRS, CDR2 YFSETQ. Written as DNA, the CDR3 is TGCGCCAGCAGGCCCCGCCTGGGGGGACAGCTTGCCACTGAAGCTTTCTTT. Amino acid sequence: CASRPRLGGQLATEAFF.

V usage is TRBV5-1 and J usage is TRBJ2-7; possible D gene TRBD1, 5 bases. This CDR3 contains 16 residues. The V and J ends lost 0 bases and 4 bases respectively, with 17 bases between them. The germline V gene has CDR1 SGHRS and CDR2 YFSETQ. The CDR3 spells CASSLEGYGHLYEQYF. CDR3 coding DNA: TGCGCCAGCAGCTTGGAGGGGTACGGACACCTATACGAGCAGTACTTC.

The chain recombines TRBV19 with TRBJ2-3, with TRBD1 matching 12 bases. The CDR3 covers 13 residues. CDR1 and CDR2 (germline): LNHDA, SQIVND (reference sequence). Germline trimming cut 8 bases from V and 6 bases from J; bases unmatched to any gene: 3. The CDR3: CASGTGGKDTQYF. CDR3 nucleotides: TGTGCCAGTGGGACAGGGGGCAAGGATACGCAGTATTTT.

The rearrangement joins TRBV28 to TRBJ1-5, with 7 bases identical to TRBD1. Unmatched junction bases numbered 3, after V lost 6 bases and J lost 7 bases. Germline lookup yields CDR1 MDHEN and CDR2 SYDVKM. The CDR3 is 12 residues long. This chain's CDR3 is CASSEGQQPQHF. In DNA, the CDR3 is TGTGCCAGCAGCGAGGGACAGCAGCCCCAGCATTTT.

The chain couples TRBV7-9 to TRBJ2-7; the D gene is possibly TRBD1 (5 bases). With 5 bases removed from V and 4 bases from J, the gap between germline ends came to 12 bases. This CDR3 comprises 13 residues. Looked up from germline, CDR1 is SEHNR and CDR2 is FQNEAQ (reference sequence). For the CDR3, the DNA is TGTGCCAGCAGCCCGACAGTCCAATACGAGCAGTACTTC. Its protein is CASSPTVQYEQYF.

The chain couples TRBV5-4 to TRBJ2-5, with 7 positions matching TRBD1. This CDR3 is built from 14 residues. The V gene end was trimmed by 4 bases and the J gene end by 10 bases; junction bases not matched to a gene: 13. The germline CDR1 and CDR2 sequences are SGHNT and YYREEE (reference sequence). The CDR3, as DNA: TGTGCCAGCAGCCGGGACAGCCCCGTAGAGGTCCAGTACTTC. As protein: CASSRDSPVEVQYF.

Details on this clone: Additional DNA sequences in this sample encode the identical CDR3. This CDR3 is CASSRDPNTEAFF. The CDR3 nucleotides read TGTGCCAGCAGCCGTGACCCGAACACTGAAGCTTTCTTT. The V gene is TRBV6-6, the J gene TRBJ1-1; D not certain. Trimming left V 6 bases short and J 1 base short, with 9 bases between. The germline V gene encodes CDR1 MNHNY and CDR2 SVGAGI (reference sequence). The CDR3 length is 13 residues.

This chain links TRBV4-3 with TRBJ1-2; D is undetermined. The ends were cut back, 4 bases at V and 6 bases at J, with 12 bases in the middle. CDR1 and CDR2 (germline): LGHNA, YSLEER. The CDR3 length is 13 residues. The CDR3 here is CASSLRVGDGYTF. CDR3 bases: TGCGCCAGCAGCCTACGGGTTGGCGATGGCTACACCTTC.

The chain links TRBV5-5 to TRBJ2-7; the D gene is possibly TRBD2 (6 bases). The germline gives CDR1 SGHKS, CDR2 YYEKEE (reference sequence). Trimming removed 2 bases from V and 6 bases from J, with 18 bases in between. The CDR3 spans 15 residues. CDR3 DNA: TGTGCCAGCAGCTTTCACCCCGAGACTAGTCGCGAGCAGTACTTC. Amino acid sequence: CASSFHPETSREQYF.

The chain uses TRBV11-2 and TRBJ2-2; no clear D gene. Germline V gene sequence: CDR1 SGHAT, CDR2 FQNNGV. The V gene lost 7 bases and the J gene lost 1 base, with 13 bases spanning the gap. The length of the CDR3 is 15 residues. CDR3: CASTPSAGNTGELFF. In DNA, the CDR3 is TGTGCCAGCACCCCCTCAGCAGGGAACACCGGGGAGCTGTTTTTT. Filled out from reference TRBV11-2 and TRBJ2-2, the complete variable domain reads EAGVAQSPRYKIIEKRQSVAFWCNPISGHATLYWYQQILGQGPKLLIQFQNNGVVDDSQLPKDRFSAERLKGVDSTLKIQPAKLEDSAVYLCASTPSAGNTGELFFGEGSRLTVL.

This clone was recorded once. The DNA of the CDR3 is TGTGCCTGGAGTGTAGGACCGGGGGAGCCCCAGCATTTT. Its translation: CAWSVGPGEPQHF. The chain links TRBV30 to TRBJ1-5; possible D gene TRBD1, 5 bases. This CDR3 region has 13 residues. CDR1 is GTSNPN and CDR2 is SVGIG in the germline V gene (reference sequence). Trimming pared 0 bases from V and 8 bases from J, leaving 11 bases between.

V is TRBV11-1 and J is TRBJ1-2; 8 bases match TRBD1. Germline CDR1 SGHAT, CDR2 FQDESV (reference sequence). The trim removed 7 bases at V and 0 bases at J, leaving 7 bases unmatched. The CDR3 runs 15 residues. As DNA, the CDR3 is TGTGCCAGCACCCTAGACAGGGGAGCTAACTATGGCTACACCTTC. Protein sequence: CASTLDRGANYGYTF.

The chain has TRBV6-1 and TRBJ2-1, with 8 bases matching TRBD1. Per the germline V gene, CDR1 is MNHNS and CDR2 is SASEGT. This CDR3 comprises 14 residues. Losses at the gene ends were 6 bases for V and 4 bases for J; bases not matched to a gene: 5. The CDR3 loop is CASRADRVYNEQFF. Written as DNA, the CDR3 is TGTGCCAGCAGGGCGGACAGGGTTTACAATGAGCAGTTCTTC.

The chain is built from TRBV30 and TRBJ1-2; perhaps TRBD1 as D (6 bases). The germline gives CDR1 GTSNPN, CDR2 SVGIG (reference sequence). The CDR3 has 15 residues. V dropped 2 bases and J dropped 8 bases, with 21 bases sitting between them. The CDR3 region is CAWSPGAGPLRGYTF. Written as DNA, the CDR3 is TGTGCCTGGAGTCCAGGGGCCGGCCCCTTGAGGGGCTACACCTTC.

The V gene is TRBV19, the J gene TRBJ2-5; maybe TRBD1 (5 bases). Trimming stripped 5 bases from V and 5 bases from J, with 12 bases between. CDR3 length: 13 amino acids. The germline gives CDR1 LNHDA, CDR2 SQIVND (reference sequence). CDR3 nucleotide sequence: TGTGCCAGTAGTTGGGGCAGGGTGGAGACCCAGTACTTC. As protein: CASSWGRVETQYF.

The V and J genes are TRBV6-6 and TRBJ2-7, with D possibly matching TRBD1 (7 bases). The germline gives CDR1 MNHNY, CDR2 SVGAGI (reference sequence). The CDR3 has 14 amino acids. Trimming took 5 bases from V and 0 from J, leaving 11 bases between them. CDR3 loop: CASSRGTDSYEQYF. The CDR3 coding sequence is TGTGCCAGCAGTCGCGGGACAGACTCCTACGAGCAGTACTTC.

The J gene is TRBJ1-2, the V gene TRBV27, with D uncertain. The V gene's germline CDR1 is MNHEY and CDR2 SMNVEV (reference sequence). V shed 9 bases and J shed 14 bases, with 25 bases lying between them. The CDR3 runs to 13 residues. CDR3 region: CASLIRESFSGTF. As DNA, the CDR3 is TGTGCCAGTTTAATACGGGAGTCTTTTTCGGGGACCTTC.

On this clone itself: The sample has other DNA sequences that encode this CDR3 too. The rearrangement joins TRBV9 to TRBJ2-3, with no clear D. The CDR3 loop spans 15 amino acids. The V and J ends lost 0 bases and 0 bases respectively, with 8 bases between them. Germline V gene sequence: CDR1 SGDLS, CDR2 YYNGEE. This CDR3 reads CASSVVGTSTDTQYF. DNA for the CDR3: TGTGCCAGCAGCGTAGTAGGAACTAGCACAGATACGCAGTATTTT.

In nucleotides, the CDR3 is TGTGCCAGCAGCCTGGACAGGGGAAAAGCTTTCTTT. Translation: CASSLDRGKAFF. V is TRBV7-2 and J is TRBJ1-1, with TRBD1 matching 9 bases. Germline V gene lookup returns CDR1 SGHTA and CDR2 FQGNSA. The CDR3 is 12 residues long. Losses at the gene ends were 5 bases for V and 9 bases for J; bases not matched to a gene: 4.

The rearrangement links TRBV10-2 to TRBJ1-2, with TRBD1 matching over 11 bases. V dropped 6 bases and J dropped 8; count of bases not matched to a gene: 11. The CDR3 extends over 15 amino acids. CDR1 and CDR2 (germline): WSHSY, SAAADI. The CDR3 spells CASRPQDRGRGGYTF. The CDR3 nucleotides are TGCGCCAGCAGACCACAGGACAGGGGGCGCGGGGGCTACACCTTC.

The V gene is TRBV5-1, the J gene TRBJ1-1; D may be TRBD1 (5 bases). This CDR3 has 14 amino acids. The ends were cut back, 2 bases at V and 5 bases at J, with 13 bases in the middle. The germline CDR1 and CDR2 sequences are SGHRS and YFSETQ. CDR3 amino acids: CASSLSVRVTEAFF. The CDR3, as DNA: TGCGCCAGCAGCTTAAGCGTCAGGGTTACTGAAGCTTTCTTT.

This clone showed up just once. The CDR3 bases are TGCGCCAGCAGCTTGGGCCCCGCAGGGGACGACACTGAAGCTTTCTTT. Its translation: CASSLGPAGDDTEAFF. This chain uses TRBV5-1 with TRBJ1-1, with D perhaps matching TRBD1 (6 bases). CDR1 and CDR2 from the germline V gene are SGHRS and YFSETQ. The CDR3 has 16 residues. Trimming removed 0 bases at V and 3 bases at J, with 15 bases between. Drawing the rest from reference TRBV5-1 and TRBJ1-1, the complete variable domain is KAGVTQTPRYLIKTRGQQVTLSCSPISGHRSVSWYQQTPGQGLQFLFEYFSETQRNKGNFPGRFSGRQFSNSRSEMNVSTLELGDSALYLCASSLGPAGDDTEAFFGQGTRLTVV.

The chain employs TRBV7-9 and TRBJ2-2; D is perhaps TRBD2 (7 bases). CDR3 size: 17 residues. The germline V gene has CDR1 SEHNR and CDR2 FQNEAQ (reference sequence). The V end was cut by 1 base, the J end by 2 bases, with 14 bases between. The CDR3 sequence is CASSLVPGGPNTGELFF. In nucleotides, the CDR3 is TGTGCCAGCAGCTTAGTCCCCGGGGGGCCCAACACCGGGGAGCTGTTTTTT.

The chain couples TRBV6-5 to TRBJ2-2; D may correspond to TRBD1 or TRBD2 (6 bases each). Germline CDR1 is MNHEY and CDR2 is SVGAGI. The CDR3 is 14 amino acids. V lost 11 bases to trimming and J lost 0 bases, with 13 bases between them. CDR3: CASTGAPNTGELFF. The CDR3 DNA reads TGTGCCTCCACGGGGGCTCCGAACACCGGGGAGCTGTTTTTT.

The rearrangement joins TRBV19 to TRBJ1-5; D not resolved. The germline V and J ends were trimmed by 8 bases and 6 bases, with 14 bases remaining between them. This CDR3 is 13 amino acids long. The V gene's germline CDR1 is LNHDA and CDR2 SQIVND (reference sequence). The CDR3 spells CASSGGWGQPQHF. Here the CDR3 DNA reads TGTGCCAGTTCTGGCGGATGGGGTCAGCCCCAGCATTTT.

The rearrangement joins TRBV4-3 to TRBJ2-3, with 11 bases lining up with TRBD2. V shed 2 bases, J shed 0 bases, and the junction held 4 bases outside the gene matches. Germline V gene lookup returns CDR1 LGHNA and CDR2 YSLEER. This CDR3 contains 17 residues. CDR3 residues: CASSQSTSGTSTDTQYF. CDR3 DNA: TGCGCCAGCAGCCAATCGACTAGCGGGACTAGCACAGATACGCAGTATTTT.

The chain couples TRBV7-6 to TRBJ2-3, with 10 bases matching TRBD2. The CDR3 totals 19 residues. J lost 1 base, V lost 0 bases, and 10 bases had no gene match. Germline V gene data show CDR1 as SGHVS and CDR2 as FNYEAQ. CDR3 sequence reads: CASSLAAASGSGGTDTQYF. Written as DNA, the CDR3 is TGTGCCAGCAGCTTAGCGGCGGCTAGCGGGAGCGGGGGCACAGATACGCAGTATTTT.